The entry that follows covers one T cell receptor beta chain sequence. The data were obtained in a study of cytomegalovirus exposure and HLA in healthy donors. PCR involved 60 Vbeta and 13 Jbeta primers. Sequenced by immunoSEQ multiplex PCR; TCRdb stores in-frame clones only, minus some. The profile shows around 130,000 clones, around four fifths of them singletons. Trimming removed 0 bases from V and 6 bases from J; junction bases left unmatched: 9. The V gene's germline CDR1 is LGHNA and CDR2 YNFKEQ. CDR3 length: 17 amino acids. This TCR derives from a man aged 25 to 40 in good health and CMV-seronegative. This sequence joins TRBV4-2 and TRBJ1-4, with 8 bases matching TRBD1. The sample taken for sequencing was PBMCs. As DNA, the CDR3 is TGTGCCAGCAGCCAAGAACACTCAGGGGGCCGAGATGAAAAACTGTTTTTT. Its translation: CASSQEHSGGRDEKLFF.